The clone carrying this TCR beta chain was seen only a few times. Its antigen is currently unknown. Treatment reported: roughly 10-day PBMC culture with coronavirus spike peptide pools or control peptides (ViraFEST assay). Collection of the unexposed donor's CD4+ T cells took place before the COVID-19 pandemic (2011-2018). The data belong to a study of vaccination and CD4 T cells after COVID-19. Cultured CD4+ T-cell DNA underwent Oncomine TCR Beta short-read sequencing. Scientists extracted genomic DNA from CD4+ T cells grown in culture. MiXCR, applied by TCRdb to the PCR reads, yields one record per CDR3 protein. In the table there are 9,300 or so distinct CDR3 sequences, around half of which are singletons. Material: CD4+ T cells from blood, cultured in vitro. The receptor was derived from a human donor in good health.

The CDR3 DNA reads as TGTGCCAGCAGCTGGACAGGAGGGGAGCAGTACTTC. Residues: CASSWTGGEQYF. The chain carries TRBV7-2 and TRBJ2-7, with D maybe TRBD1 (7 bases). V was pared by 4 bases and J by 7 bases, with 11 bases between. This CDR3 spans 12 amino acids. CDR1 SGHTA and CDR2 FQGNSA come from the germline V gene.